This T cell receptor (beta chain) originates from a study of cytomegalovirus exposure and HLA in healthy donors. Study-wide findings and caveats: Later analysis suggested links between common viral pathogens and several top significant clusters. Presence/absence analyses treated sequencing depth as roughly uniform across donors. The authors later linked a missense DCLRE1C variant to TCR beta V- and J-gene trimming.

PCR was performed using 60 Vbeta and 13 Jbeta primers. Produced via immunoSEQ multiplex PCR; TCRdb's table is partial and in-frame only. Here the sample spans about 150,000 clones, approximately 81% being singletons. Regarding this clone: The target antigen is unknown.

V trimming: 2 bases; J trimming: 2 bases; junction bases outside the gene matches: 4. Germline CDR1 MNHEY, CDR2 SMNVEV (reference sequence). The CDR3 loop spans 15 amino acids. V is TRBV27 and J is TRBJ2-7; TRBD1 aligns across 9 bases. This TCR derives from a woman in her late teens or twenties in good health and CMV-seronegative. Material: PBMCs. The CDR3 reads CASSLTGTGTYEQYF. The CDR3 DNA follows: TGTGCCAGCAGTTTAACGGGGACAGGGACCTACGAGCAGTACTTC.